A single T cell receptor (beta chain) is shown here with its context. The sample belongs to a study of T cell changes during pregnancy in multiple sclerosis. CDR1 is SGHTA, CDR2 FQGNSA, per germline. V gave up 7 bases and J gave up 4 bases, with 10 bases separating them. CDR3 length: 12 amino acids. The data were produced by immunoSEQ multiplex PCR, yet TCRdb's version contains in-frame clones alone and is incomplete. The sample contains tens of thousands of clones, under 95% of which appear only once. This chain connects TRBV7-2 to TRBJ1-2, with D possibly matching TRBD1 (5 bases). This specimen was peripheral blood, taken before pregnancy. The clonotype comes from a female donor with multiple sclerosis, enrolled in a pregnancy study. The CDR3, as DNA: TGTGCCAGCACTATTCAGGGCTATGGCTACACCTTC. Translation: CASTIQGYGYTF.